This T cell receptor (beta chain) was documented in a study of blood T cell repertoires in COVID-19. Overall study: COVID-19 samples, acute and convalescent, were from the United States, Italy and Spain.

CDR3 size: 13 residues. Trimming removed 4 bases from V and 8 bases from J, with 11 bases in between. Germline CDR1 SNHLY, CDR2 FYNNEI. The assay was immunoSEQ multiplex PCR, and TCRdb's table has in-frame clones only and misses some. The data contain 27,000 or so clones, around four fifths of them seen just once; the ten biggest clones take up around two thirds. The chain links TRBV2 to TRBJ1-4; D not resolved. Sequencing was done on a sample of peripheral blood. The origin of this receptor is a man in his 70s with acute or convalescent COVID-19. The CDR3 sequence: CASSATVREKLFF. The DNA for the CDR3 is TGTGCCAGCAGTGCCACAGTCCGGGAAAAACTGTTTTTT.